The 21 T cell receptor beta chains listed next were all sequenced from one sample in a study of blood T cell repertoires in COVID-19. Clones were read by immunoSEQ multiplex PCR, and TCRdb kept only the in-frame ones, dropping some. Of around 100,000 clones listed, 87% were seen once; the top ten hold 15%. The sequenced sample consisted of peripheral blood. These receptors all stem from a human donor in a cohort sampled during active COVID-19.

The chain combines TRBV30 with TRBJ1-1; D remains ambiguous. V lost 1 base and J lost 2, with 11 bases in between. Germline V lookup: CDR1 GTSNPN, CDR2 SVGIG (reference sequence). The CDR3 runs 14 residues. This chain's CDR3 is CAWSASGINTEAFF. The CDR3 DNA follows: TGTGCCTGGAGTGCTTCAGGAATTAACACTGAAGCTTTCTTT.

The chain links TRBV18 to TRBJ2-5; 7 nucleotides align to TRBD2. Per the germline V gene, CDR1 is KGHSH and CDR2 is LQKENI. This CDR3 has 15 residues. With V trimmed by 4 bases and J by 4 bases, 9 bases remained unmatched. The CDR3 spells CASSQRAGAVETQYF. CDR3 sequence (DNA): TGTGCCAGCTCACAAAGGGCGGGAGCAGTAGAGACCCAGTACTTC. Variable domain in full (rest from reference TRBV18 and TRBJ2-5): NAGVMQNPRHLVRRRGQEARLRCSPMKGHSHVYWYRQLPEEGLKFMVYLQKENIIDESGMPKERFSAEFPKEGPSILRIQQVVRGDSAAYFCASSQRAGAVETQYFGPGTRLLVL.

The chain links TRBV27 to TRBJ2-1, with a tentative D call TRBD1 (6 bases). The V end lost 5 bases, the J end lost 4 bases, and 15 bases lay between the germline ends. Per germline, CDR1 MNHEY and CDR2 SMNVEV (reference sequence). The CDR3 length is 15 residues. CDR3 sequence reads: CASSAGPTGYNEQFF. CDR3 sequence (DNA): TGTGCCAGCAGTGCAGGCCCGACAGGTTACAATGAGCAGTTCTTC.

The V and J genes are TRBV29-1 and TRBJ1-4, with TRBD1 identical over 8 bases. CDR3 length: 13 residues. V trimming: 6 bases; J trimming: 2 bases; junction bases outside the gene matches: 2. CDR1 is SQVTM, CDR2 ANQGSEA, per germline. DNA of the CDR3: TGCAGCGTAGGACAGGGCACTAATGAAAAACTGTTTTTT. Residues: CSVGQGTNEKLFF.

The V gene is TRBV19, the J gene TRBJ2-3, with 12 nucleotides matching TRBD2. The V and J ends lost 4 bases and 4 bases, in that order; junction bases with no gene match: 9. In germline, CDR1 is LNHDA, CDR2 SQIVND (reference sequence). This CDR3 is 17 amino acids long. DNA of the CDR3: TGTGCCAGTAGTACTAGCGGGGGGGCAGTTCACCCAGATACGCAGTATTTT. Translation: CASSTSGGAVHPDTQYF.

This clone was picked up one time. The chain links TRBV28 to TRBJ2-7; 11 nucleotides align to TRBD2. Trimming removed 8 bases from V and 2 bases from J; junction bases left unmatched: 8. Germline CDR1 MDHEN, CDR2 SYDVKM. The CDR3 spans 15 residues. CDR3 in amino acids: CASHGLAGSPYEQYF. In nucleotides, the CDR3 is TGTGCCAGCCATGGACTAGCGGGTTCCCCCTACGAGCAGTACTTC.

The rearrangement uses TRBV4-1 and TRBJ1-2; D may be TRBD1 (5 bases). Trimming cost V 3 bases and J 4 bases, with 12 bases left between them. This CDR3 has 14 amino acids. Germline loops: CDR1 MGHRA, CDR2 YSYEKL. As DNA, the CDR3 is TGCGCCAGCAGCCAGAGAGGAGGGACCTATGGCTACACCTTC. It yields the protein CASSQRGGTYGYTF.

CDR3 amino acids: CASSLLRRGTGFSGANVLTF. CDR3 nucleotides: TGTGCCAGCAGTTTATTGAGGCGGGGGACAGGGTTTTCTGGGGCCAACGTCCTGACTTTC. This sequence joins TRBV27 and TRBJ2-6, with 9 bases lining up with TRBD1. CDR1 is MNHEY and CDR2 is SMNVEV in the germline V gene (reference sequence). Trimming removed 1 base from V and 1 base from J; junction bases left unmatched: 11. The CDR3 extends over 20 amino acids.

CDR3 bases: TGTGCCAGCAGTTTGTCTATAGTTAGCGGGGAGCTGTTTTTT. Encoded protein: CASSLSIVSGELFF. V usage is TRBV27 and J usage is TRBJ2-2; D call uncertain. Germline V gene sequence: CDR1 MNHEY, CDR2 SMNVEV (reference sequence). V was shortened by 3 bases and J by 7 bases, with 12 bases between the two germline ends. The CDR3 is 14 residues long.

V gene TRBV29-1 combines with J gene TRBJ1-2, with unresolved D. Trimming stripped 2 bases from V and 8 bases from J, with 9 bases between. This CDR3 is built from 11 residues. Per the germline V gene, CDR1 is SQVTM and CDR2 is ANQGSEA. The CDR3 sequence is CSVERDMGYTF. The CDR3 region has the DNA TGCAGCGTTGAACGGGATATGGGCTACACCTTC.

V usage is TRBV11-3 and J usage is TRBJ2-3; D ambiguous. Germline V CDR1 and CDR2: SGHNT, YENEEA. This CDR3 is built from 15 residues. Trimming took 3 bases from V and 5 from J, leaving 15 bases between them. The CDR3 coding sequence is TGTGCCAGCAGCTTTTCGATAAGCGTGGAAGATACGCAGTATTTT. It specifies CASSFSISVEDTQYF.

The CDR3 DNA is TGTGCCAGCGAGACCTCGATTAGCGGGGGGGCCGACAACTACAATGAGCAGTTCTTC. Protein: CASETSISGGADNYNEQFF. The chain carries TRBV7-9 and TRBJ2-1; 11 bases line up with TRBD2. This CDR3 region has 19 residues. The junction had 18 bases not matched to a gene; V was cut back by 8 bases and J by 3 bases. Germline-derived CDR1 and CDR2 are SEHNR and FQNEAQ (reference sequence). Complete variable domain (other parts from reference TRBV7-9 and TRBJ2-1): DTGVSQNPRHKITKRGQNVTFRCDPISEHNRLYWYRQTLGQGPEFLTYFQNEAQLEKSRLLSDRFSAERPKGSFSTLEIQRTEQGDSAMYLCASETSISGGADNYNEQFFGPGTRLTVL.

The chain employs TRBV28 and TRBJ1-2; 7 bases line up with TRBD1. Trimming removed 6 bases from V and 4 bases from J; junction bases left unmatched: 8. This CDR3 region has 14 residues. The germline V gene has CDR1 MDHEN and CDR2 SYDVKM. The CDR3 DNA follows: TGTGCCAGCAGGGTAACAGGGGCGGCCTATGGCTACACCTTC. It codes for CASRVTGAAYGYTF.

Only one count was recorded for this clone. The chain combines TRBV5-1 with TRBJ2-2, with a possible D match to TRBD2 (6 bases). There are 15 residues in the CDR3. Germline V lookup: CDR1 SGHRS, CDR2 YFSETQ. The V end was cut by 4 bases, the J end by 4 bases, with 14 bases between. This CDR3 is CASSPRGSGTGELFF. The CDR3, as DNA: TGCGCCAGCAGCCCGCGGGGTAGCGGCACCGGGGAGCTGTTTTTT.

V usage is TRBV19 and J usage is TRBJ2-1; D is unclear. The CDR3 is made up of 16 amino acids. Germline CDR1 reads LNHDA; CDR2 reads SQIVND (reference sequence). The V end was cut by 5 bases, the J end by 1 base, with 15 bases between. The CDR3 protein is CASSYSPPRSYNEQFF. The CDR3, as DNA: TGTGCCAGTAGTTACTCCCCCCCTAGGTCCTACAATGAGCAGTTCTTC.

This clone came up once. V usage is TRBV27 and J usage is TRBJ2-1; the match to TRBD2 covers 7 bases. Unmatched junction bases numbered 11, after V lost 4 bases and J lost 8 bases. This CDR3 contains 15 residues. Germline loops: CDR1 MNHEY, CDR2 SMNVEV (reference sequence). The CDR3 loop is CASSSSRAGIDEQFF. The CDR3 DNA follows: TGTGCCAGCAGTTCGAGCCGAGCGGGAATAGATGAGCAGTTCTTC.

This clone has just one count. The rearrangement uses TRBV7-6 and TRBJ2-5; TRBD2 might be the D (5 bases). Germline V gives CDR1 SGHVS, CDR2 FNYEAQ. V was clipped by 5 bases and J by 2 bases, with 12 bases between them. The CDR3 is 14 residues long. In DNA, the CDR3 is TGTGCCAGCAGCCTTTCTAGCCTACAAGAGACCCAGTACTTC. It yields the protein CASSLSSLQETQYF.

The CDR3 DNA reads as TGTGCCAGCGGACAAAGCGGGAGGGAGCAGTATTTT. Translating gives CASGQSGREQYF. The chain couples TRBV7-9 to TRBJ2-3, with 10 bases aligning to TRBD2. CDR1 and CDR2 (germline): SEHNR, FQNEAQ (reference sequence). V shed 8 bases and J 11 bases; nucleotides not matched to a gene: 7. The CDR3 has 12 amino acids.

The chain combines TRBV28 with TRBJ1-1; a possible D gene is TRBD1 (5 bases). Germline lookup yields CDR1 MDHEN and CDR2 SYDVKM. This CDR3 region has 12 residues. Deletions cut 3 bases from V and 8 bases from J, with 10 bases between. As DNA, the CDR3 is TGTGCCAGCAGTTTCCCAGGGCGAGAAGCTTTCTTT. Residues: CASSFPGREAFF.

The rearrangement links TRBV3-1 (or the pseudogene TRBV3-2) to TRBJ2-5, with TRBD2 matching over 11 bases. Germline values: CDR1 LGHDT, CDR2 YNNKEL (reference sequence). CDR3 size: 14 residues. V dropped 5 bases and J dropped 4; count of bases not matched to a gene: 3. The CDR3, as DNA: TGTGCCAGCAGCGGCACTAGCGGGGGAGAGACCCAGTACTTC. Translation: CASSGTSGGETQYF.

This clone appeared a single time. Other DNA sequences in the sample encode the same CDR3. The CDR3 coding sequence is TGTGCCAGCTCACCAACAGGGTACGAGCAGTACTTC. Encoded protein: CASSPTGYEQYF. The chain carries TRBV18 and TRBJ2-7; perhaps TRBD1 as D (6 bases). Germline V gene sequence: CDR1 KGHSH, CDR2 LQKENI. CDR3 length: 12 residues. The V and J ends lost 2 bases and 4 bases respectively, with 6 bases between them.